This record looks at one T cell receptor beta chain sequence and its context. Which antigen it targets is not known. Nothing much larger sits one base from this clone, and base qualities are not available. The CDR3 starts with the cysteine, ends with the phenylalanine, and has 10 residues. Just the 30-base CDR3 DNA is kept, in frame starting at base 1. V is cut by 2 bases and J by 14 bases, and the space between the germline ends is 7 bases. The data stem from a study of blood T cell repertoires in COVID-19 (dated by TCRdb to the early 2020s). The study in broad terms: The collaborator samples originated in the United States, Italy and Spain and spanned the acute and convalescent phases of COVID-19. Where available, HLA class I and class II types were obtained from metadata supplied by the sample provider rather than from assay-based typing. The prospective study material was composed of cDNA or gDNA derived from T cells, B-cell-depleted T cells, or PBMCs. The dataset comprised deeply sampled blood TCRbeta repertoires from subjects exposed to, actively infected with, or recovered from COVID-19. Samples were obtained from the ongoing ImmuneRACE study (first 160 participants) and from 950 to 1,500 subjects provided by 6 global collaborators. The repertoires were released in a freely available public database meant as a resource for research on the immune response to SARS-CoV-2. The sample metadata nearly always contained a de-identified subject ID, COVID-19 status, age in years and sex.

The collaborating institutions used their own protocols to collect whole blood in K2EDTA tubes. For TCRbeta analysis, collaborator samples were shipped as frozen whole blood, as isolated PBMCs, or as DNA extracted from either sample type. What the study reported, not specific to this receptor: The amount of clinical and demographic metadata varied by source and participant and was provided uncurated.

The immunoSEQ Assay, a bias-controlled multiplex PCR, was used to amplify TCRbeta CDR3 regions from genomic DNA. The authors' pipeline ran thus. Nucleated cell counts per sample were estimated from amplification of reference gene primers within the assay. To quantify the absolute abundance of each unique TCRbeta CDR3 rearrangement, sequence reads were collapsed and filtered. For each sample, productive Simpson clonality was calculated by taking the square root of Simpson's diversity index across productive rearrangements. Not all clones reach the TCRdb copy of this immuneACCESS table, which keeps in-frame sequences only. Checked studies attribute under half of the gap to unresolved V genes and leave the rest unexplained. That table is the source of V, J and clone size, and D and trimming were worked out from the DNA. This sample gives 15,000 to 20,000 clones in total; 90% to 95% of them show up just once. Under 7% of the sample comes from the top ten.

This receptor chain uses TRBV12-3 or TRBV12-4 and TRBJ2-1; the D gene assignment is ambiguous. The source of this sequence is a human donor in a cohort sampled during active COVID-19. Source material: peripheral blood. The CDR3 is CASSLLEKFF. The sequenced DNA: TGTGCCAGCAGTTTATTGGAGAAGTTCTTC.